This T cell receptor beta chain was sequenced in a study of human T cells and chemical hapten exposure. Study overall: Upper-back patch tests with 0.01% DPC were read at 6 days.

Described time point: patch test 2, 6 weeks after DPC sensitization. The treatment here: therapeutic diphenylcyclopropenone sensitization with weekly scalp DPC. Drawing of blood took place ahead of applying each patch test. TCRdb re-called the RACE reads with MiXCR, one entry per CDR3 protein. The sample consists of about 350,000 distinct CDR3 sequences, just under 6.5% of them appearing once. The germline gives CDR1 MNHNS, CDR2 SASEGT. The CDR3 consists of 10 residues. V shed 3 bases and J shed 7 bases, with 4 bases lying between them. This clonotype was seen many times. The sequence was collected from a woman aged 18-30 years with alopecia areata. Some clones in this sample may be carry-over from other donors' samples. Here the sequenced sample was whole blood, taken in connection with sensitization to the hapten diphenylcyclopropenone (DPC). V gene TRBV6-1 combines with J gene TRBJ2-7; unclear D gene. In DNA form, the CDR3 reads TGTGCCAGCAGTGAGGGTGAGCAGTACTTC. Translation: CASSEGEQYF.